This T cell receptor beta chain was retrieved from a study of blood T cell repertoires in COVID-19 (dated by TCRdb to the early 2020s). About the study as a whole: Samples from collaborators originated in the United States, Italy and Spain and spanned both the acute and convalescent phases of COVID-19. The prospective study material was composed of cDNA or gDNA derived from T cells, B-cell-depleted T cells, or PBMCs. The dataset comprised deeply sampled blood TCRbeta repertoires from subjects exposed to, actively infected with, or recovered from COVID-19. A freely available public database, intended as a resource for researchers studying the immune response to SARS-CoV-2, is where the repertoires were released. The samples were drawn from the first 160 participants of the ongoing ImmuneRACE study and from more than 1,000 subjects provided by 6 global collaborators. A de-identified subject ID, COVID-19 status, age in years and sex were almost always included in the sample metadata. Where available, HLA class I and class II types were taken from metadata supplied by the sample provider and were not determined by assay-based typing. General study outcomes and caveats: Clinical and demographic metadata were provided uncurated, with the amount varying by source and participant.

The immunoSEQ Assay, a bias-controlled multiplex PCR, was used to amplify TCRbeta CDR3 regions from genomic DNA. The paper's processing steps were these. Nucleated cell counts per sample were estimated from amplification of reference gene primers within the assay. To quantify the absolute abundance of each unique TCRbeta CDR3 rearrangement, sequence reads were collapsed and filtered. Productive Simpson clonality was computed per sample as the square root of Simpson's diversity index over productive rearrangements. The table comes from immuneACCESS by way of TCRdb, which keeps in-frame sequences with V and J called. Part of the clones is missing from these tables; in studies checked, under half for an unresolved V gene and the rest for unknown reasons. The D gene and trimming were derived from the DNA, and the V and J assignments and clone size from that table. The sample data list roughly 220,000 clones, and approximately 84% of these were observed just once. 3% of the sample rests with the top ten.

The CDR3 contains 15 residues, cysteine and phenylalanine counted. The entry retains the CDR3 DNA only, 45 bases that are in frame from base 1. The germline V gene sets CDR1 to SGDLS and CDR2 to YYNGEE. Trimming takes 7 bases off V and 0 bases off J; junction bases not matched to a gene: 7. Another Seattle source contributed samples from volunteer blood donors who had recovered from COVID-19. The collaborating institutions used their own protocols to collect whole blood in K2EDTA tubes. For TCRbeta analysis, collaborator samples were shipped as frozen whole blood, as isolated PBMCs, or as DNA extracted from either sample type. About this clone itself: The antigen it recognizes is unknown. Per-nucleotide qualities are absent, and no much larger clonotype sits a single base away.

Sequencing used peripheral blood. In this chain, TRBV9 is recombined with TRBJ2-3; 8 middle bases align to TRBD2. The clonotype originates from a woman aged 25 to 39 who had recovered from COVID-19. CDR3 sequence: CASGQSGGSTDTQYF. The bases are TGTGCCAGCGGCCAAAGCGGGGGTAGCACAGATACGCAGTATTTT.